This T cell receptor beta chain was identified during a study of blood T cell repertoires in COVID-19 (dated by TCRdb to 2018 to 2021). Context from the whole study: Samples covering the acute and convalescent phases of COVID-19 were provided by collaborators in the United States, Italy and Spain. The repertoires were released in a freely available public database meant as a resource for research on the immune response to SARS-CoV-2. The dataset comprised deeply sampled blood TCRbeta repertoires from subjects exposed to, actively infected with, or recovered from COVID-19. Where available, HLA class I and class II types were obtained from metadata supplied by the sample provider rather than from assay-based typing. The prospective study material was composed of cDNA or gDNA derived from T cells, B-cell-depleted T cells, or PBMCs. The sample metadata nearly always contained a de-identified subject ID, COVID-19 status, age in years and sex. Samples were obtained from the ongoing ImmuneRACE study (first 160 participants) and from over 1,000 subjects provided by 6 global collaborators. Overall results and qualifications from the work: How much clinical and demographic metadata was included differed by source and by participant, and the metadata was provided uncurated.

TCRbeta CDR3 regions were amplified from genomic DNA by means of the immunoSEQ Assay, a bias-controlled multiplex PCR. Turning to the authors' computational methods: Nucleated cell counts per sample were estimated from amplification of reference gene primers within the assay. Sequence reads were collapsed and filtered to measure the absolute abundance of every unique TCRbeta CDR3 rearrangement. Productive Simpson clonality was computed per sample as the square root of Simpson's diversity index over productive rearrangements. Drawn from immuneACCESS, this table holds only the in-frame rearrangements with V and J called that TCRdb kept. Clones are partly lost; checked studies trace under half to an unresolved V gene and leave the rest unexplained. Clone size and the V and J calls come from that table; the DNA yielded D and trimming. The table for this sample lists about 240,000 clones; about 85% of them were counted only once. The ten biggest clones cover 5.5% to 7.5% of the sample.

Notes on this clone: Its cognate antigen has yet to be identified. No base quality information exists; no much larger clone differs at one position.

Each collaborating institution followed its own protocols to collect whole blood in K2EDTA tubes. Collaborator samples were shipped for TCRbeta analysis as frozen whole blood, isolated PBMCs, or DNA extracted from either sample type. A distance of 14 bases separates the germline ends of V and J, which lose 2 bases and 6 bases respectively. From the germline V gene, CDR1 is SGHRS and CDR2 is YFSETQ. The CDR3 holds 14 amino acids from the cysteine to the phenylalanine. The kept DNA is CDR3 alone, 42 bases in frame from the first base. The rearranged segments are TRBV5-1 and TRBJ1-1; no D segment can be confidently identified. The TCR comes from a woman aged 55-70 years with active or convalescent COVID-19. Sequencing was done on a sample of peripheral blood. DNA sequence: TGCGCCAGCAGCTTCACCTGGCCAAGCGCTGAAGCTTTCTTT. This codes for CASSFTWPSAEAFF.